Below, 6 T cell receptor beta chains from the same sample are listed, as sequenced in a study of cytomegalovirus exposure and HLA in healthy donors. The PCR employed 60 Vbeta primers together with 13 Jbeta primers. Libraries were prepared by immunoSEQ multiplex PCR; TCRdb keeps only in-frame clonotypes and omits some of them. Seen here are some 150,000 clones, approximately 82% observed once, and the top ten hold around 1.5%. Sequenced input: PBMCs. The receptors shown here come from a male donor in good health and CMV-seronegative.

The V call is TRBV7-3, the J call TRBJ2-3; TRBD2 is a possible D gene (5 bases). V shed 1 base and J shed 2 bases, with 10 bases lying between them. Germline CDR1 reads SGHTA; CDR2 reads FQGTGA. The length of the CDR3 is 15 residues. CDR3 sequence: CASSLMAGDTDTQYF. In DNA, the CDR3 is TGTGCCAGCAGCTTAATGGCCGGGGACACAGATACGCAGTATTTT. Looking up the rest from reference TRBV7-3 and TRBJ2-3 gives the full variable domain: GAGVSQTPSNKVTEKGKYVELRCDPISGHTALYWYRQSLGQGPEFLIYFQGTGAADDSGLPNDRFFAVRPEGSVSTLKIQRTERGDSAVYLCASSLMAGDTDTQYFGPGTRLTVL.

This clone turned up a few times. The gene calls are TRBV18 and TRBJ2-7; D remains unclear. Germline lookup yields CDR1 KGHSH and CDR2 LQKENI. The CDR3 spans 14 residues. Deletions cut 2 bases from V and 2 bases from J, with 10 bases between. CDR3 coding DNA: TGTGCCAGCTCACCATTACAAACAGCCTACGAGCAGTACTTC. It is translated as CASSPLQTAYEQYF.

The CDR3 DNA reads as TGTGCCAGCAGCTCGTACCAAGAGACCCAGTACTTC. Amino acids: CASSSYQETQYF. V gene TRBV5-5 combines with J gene TRBJ2-5, with unresolved D. Between the trimmed V and J ends, which lost 3 bases and 0 bases, there was a span of 3 bases. Germline V gives CDR1 SGHKS, CDR2 YYEKEE (reference sequence). The CDR3 runs 12 residues. Full variable domain (missing parts from reference TRBV5-5 and TRBJ2-5): DAGVTQSPTHLIKTRGQQVTLRCSPISGHKSVSWYQQVLGQGPQFIFQYYEKEERGRGNFPDRFSARQFPNYSSELNVNALLLGDSALYLCASSSYQETQYFGPGTRLLVL.

This chain links TRBV6-1 with TRBJ2-7; no firm D call. The CDR3 extends over 13 amino acids. Deletions cut 5 bases from V and 6 bases from J, with 14 bases between. Germline CDR1 is MNHNS and CDR2 is SASEGT. CDR3: CASSPLSKLEQYF. The CDR3 DNA is TGTGCCAGCAGTCCCCTTTCGAAACTCGAGCAGTACTTC.

This clone came up once. The CDR3, as DNA: TGTGCCAGCAGTTCTCCTGGACAGCATGAAAAACTGTTTTTT. Residues: CASSSPGQHEKLFF. This chain connects TRBV6-7 to TRBJ1-4; possibly TRBD1 for D (6 bases). TRBV6-7 is reported as an ORF; its role is uncertain. Trimming stripped 4 bases from V and 6 bases from J, with 12 bases between. The CDR3 covers 14 residues.

This clone turned up a few times. Written as DNA, the CDR3 is TGTGCCAGCAGTGTTAATTCGGGTGAAAAACTGTTTTTT. It translates to CASSVNSGEKLFF. The chain employs TRBV2 and TRBJ1-4, with D unclear. In germline, CDR1 is SNHLY, CDR2 FYNNEI. This CDR3 is built from 13 residues. Trimming removed 4 bases at V and 7 bases at J, with 10 bases between.